This T cell receptor (beta chain) was obtained from a study of T cell responses to AZD1222 COVID-19 vaccine. Study results and limitations: Epitopes outside B.1.351 and B.1.1.7 mutated regions reportedly drew nearly half of spike TCRs. Rises in breadth and depth of Spike-specific TCRs came after two AZD1222 doses. The donors showed a predominance of white British ancestry and of females, with possible underestimation of clonal diversity.

Method: immunoSEQ multiplex PCR; TCRdb's copy keeps in-frame clones and lacks some. The table includes more than 150,000 clones, 80% to 95% detected once. A remark on this clone: Its antigen is not known.

The V end lost 2 bases, the J end lost 3 bases, and 19 bases lay between the germline ends. This CDR3 is 17 amino acids long. Germline V gives CDR1 MNHEY, CDR2 SMNVEV (reference sequence). The rearrangement joins TRBV27 to TRBJ1-1; the D is unclear. Sample: peripheral blood, taken on day 0 of AZD1222 vaccination. This receptor was obtained from an adult in good health. The CDR3 DNA sequence: TGTGCCAGCAGTTTACGTGTAAGGACCCGATCGGACACTGAAGCTTTCTTT. Amino acids: CASSLRVRTRSDTEAFF.